This T cell receptor (beta chain) was profiled in a study of T cell changes during pregnancy in multiple sclerosis. Deletions cut 5 bases from V and 9 bases from J, with 17 bases between. Per germline, CDR1 SGHTA and CDR2 FQGNSA. This CDR3 has 14 residues. Here immunoSEQ multiplex PCR was the method, and the copy in TCRdb shows in-frame clones only, minus some. The sample lists about 97,000 clones, more than 85% occurring once. This clone has only a few counts. The TCR sequence derives from a female donor with multiple sclerosis, enrolled in a pregnancy study. The rearrangement uses TRBV7-2 and TRBJ2-1, with D hard to call. Sequenced material: peripheral blood, taken in the second trimester of pregnancy. CDR3: CASSLSTASSEQFF. The DNA for the CDR3 is TGTGCCAGCAGCCTATCGACGGCTTCTAGTGAGCAGTTCTTC.